This TCR beta chain was identified during a study of regulatory T cells in long-lasting Graves disease. General study points: Segments TRBV28, TRBJ1-2 and TRBJ2-5 showed preferential usage in persistent disease. Persistent Graves' cases showed lower TCR diversity than newly diagnosed cases.

Arm-PCR of CDR3 regions and iRepertoire HTBI primers were used to build TCR beta libraries. TCRdb reprocessed the multiplex PCR reads via MiXCR and lists one record per CDR3 protein. Of about 400,000 distinct CDR3 sequences listed, less than 25% were seen once; the top ten hold around 20%. The V gene lost 3 bases and the J gene lost 8 bases, with 38 bases spanning the gap. CDR1 LGHDT and CDR2 YNNKEL come from the germline V gene (reference sequence). The CDR3 is made up of 22 amino acids. Indicated time point: persistent/refractory GD, antithyroid drugs over 5 years with positive TRAb. PBMC RNA served as the TCR library source. Regarding this clonotype: Its target is not known.

The source was peripheral blood mononuclear cells (PBMCs), collected when the disease was refractory, from a patient treated with antithyroid drugs. This TCR derives from a female donor with Graves disease. The V call is TRBV3-1, the J call TRBJ2-1; D might be TRBD1 (11 bases). The CDR3: CASSHWTGGFGLAGAHGDEQFF. The DNA for the CDR3 is TGTGCCAGCAGCCACTGGACAGGGGGCTTCGGGCTAGCGGGAGCCCACGGGGATGAGCAGTTCTTC.